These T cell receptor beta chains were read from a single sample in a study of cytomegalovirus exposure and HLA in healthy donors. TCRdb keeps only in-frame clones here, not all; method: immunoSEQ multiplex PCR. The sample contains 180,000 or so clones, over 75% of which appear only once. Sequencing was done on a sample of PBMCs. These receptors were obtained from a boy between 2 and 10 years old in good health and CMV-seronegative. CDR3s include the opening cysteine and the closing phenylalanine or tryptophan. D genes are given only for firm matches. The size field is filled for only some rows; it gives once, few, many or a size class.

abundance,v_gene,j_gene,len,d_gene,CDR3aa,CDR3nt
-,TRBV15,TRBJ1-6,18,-,CATSRDQPTTSYNSPLHF,TGTGCCACCAGCAGAGATCAACCAACAACCTCCTATAATTCACCCCTCCACTTT
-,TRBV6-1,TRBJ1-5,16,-,CASSEARAAGGQPQHF,TGTGCCAGCAGTGAAGCGCGGGCTGCAGGAGGGCAGCCCCAGCATTTT
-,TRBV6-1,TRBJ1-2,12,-,CASSSTGYGYTF,TGTGCCAGCAGCTCAACAGGGTATGGCTACACCTTC
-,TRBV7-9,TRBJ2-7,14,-,CASSPWTASYEQYF,TGTGCCAGCAGCCCCTGGACAGCCTCCTACGAGCAGTACTTC
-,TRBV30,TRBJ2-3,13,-,CAWSASGGDTQYF,TGTGCCTGGAGTGCTTCGGGGGGCGATACGCAGTATTTT
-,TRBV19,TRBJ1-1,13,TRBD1,CASSDRGNTEAFF,TGTGCCAGTAGTGACAGGGGGAACACTGAAGCTTTCTTT
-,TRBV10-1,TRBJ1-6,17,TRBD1,CASSESKLDRLNSPLHF,TGCGCCAGCAGTGAGTCGAAGTTGGACAGGTTGAATTCACCCCTCCACTTT
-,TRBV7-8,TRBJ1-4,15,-,CASSIGRMQYEKLFF,TGTGCCAGCAGCATAGGCCGTATGCAGTATGAAAAACTGTTTTTT
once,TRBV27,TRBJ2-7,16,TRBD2,CASSPFLAEGPYEQYF,TGTGCCAGCAGTCCTTTTCTAGCGGAGGGGCCCTACGAGCAGTACTTC
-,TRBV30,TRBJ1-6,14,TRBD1,CASETGTGYSPLHF,TGTGCCTCGGAAACCGGGACAGGTTATTCACCCCTCCACTTT
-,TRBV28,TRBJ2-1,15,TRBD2,CASSLTSLGYNEQFF,TGTGCCAGCAGCCTGACTAGCTTGGGCTACAATGAGCAGTTCTTC
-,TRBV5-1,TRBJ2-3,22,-,CASSLAGREFGKRVSHTDTQYF,TGCGCCAGCAGCTTGGCCGGTCGGGAATTTGGCAAGCGGGTATCCCACACAGATACGCAGTATTTT
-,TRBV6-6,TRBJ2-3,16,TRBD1,CASSYGTGPSTDTQYF,TGTGCCAGCAGTTACGGGACAGGACCTAGCACAGATACGCAGTATTTT
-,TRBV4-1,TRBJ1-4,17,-,CASSPYGGVRTNEKLFF,TGCGCCAGCAGCCCCTACGGGGGGGTAAGGACTAATGAAAAACTGTTTTTT
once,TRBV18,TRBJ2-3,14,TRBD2,CASSPAGGIDTQYF,TGTGCCAGCTCACCAGCGGGGGGCATAGATACGCAGTATTTT
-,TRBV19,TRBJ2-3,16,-,CASSGPGGFGTDTQYF,TGTGCCAGTAGTGGGCCTGGGGGGTTTGGCACAGATACGCAGTATTTT
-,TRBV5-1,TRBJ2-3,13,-,CASSLTFLSSQYF,TGCGCCAGCAGTCTAACGTTCTTATCCTCGCAGTATTTT
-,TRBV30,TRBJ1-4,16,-,CAWSTITGRTNEKLFF,TGTGCCTGGAGTACAATAACCGGGAGAACTAATGAAAAACTGTTTTTT
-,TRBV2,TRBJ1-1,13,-,CASTTVPDTEAFF,TGTGCCAGCACTACCGTCCCGGACACTGAAGCTTTCTTT
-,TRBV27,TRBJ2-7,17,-,CASSFDGTHESFYEQYF,TGTGCCAGCAGTTTTGACGGGACACACGAATCGTTTTACGAGCAGTACTTC
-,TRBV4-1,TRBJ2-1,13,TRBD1,CASSQDRNNEQFF,TGCGCCAGCAGCCAGGACAGGAACAATGAGCAGTTCTTC
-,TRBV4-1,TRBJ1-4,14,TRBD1,CASSRWTGIEKLFF,TGCGCCAGCAGCCGATGGACAGGGATTGAAAAACTGTTTTTT
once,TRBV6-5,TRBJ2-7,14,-,CASRLQGGSGEQYF,TGTGCCAGCAGACTACAGGGCGGGTCGGGCGAGCAGTACTTC
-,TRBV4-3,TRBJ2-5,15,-,CASSQEYTGWETQYF,TGCGCCAGCAGCCAAGAATACACAGGGTGGGAGACCCAGTACTTC
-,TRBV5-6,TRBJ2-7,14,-,CASSLGTISYEQYF,TGTGCCAGCAGCTTGGGGACTATCTCCTACGAGCAGTACTTC
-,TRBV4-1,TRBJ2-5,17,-,CASSQDPAGAYQETQYF,TGCGCCAGCAGCCAAGATCCGGCGGGGGCTTACCAAGAGACCCAGTACTTC
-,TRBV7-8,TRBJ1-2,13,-,CASSARDPYGYTF,TGTGCCAGCAGCGCCAGGGATCCCTATGGCTACACCTTC
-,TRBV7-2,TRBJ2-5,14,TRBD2,CASSFGGGQETQYF,TGTGCCAGCAGCTTCGGGGGGGGCCAAGAGACCCAGTACTTC
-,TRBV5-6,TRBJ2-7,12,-,CASSHQAYEQYF,TGTGCCAGCAGTCATCAGGCCTACGAGCAGTACTTC
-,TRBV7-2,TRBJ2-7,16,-,CASSVGRGRGFYEQYF,TGTGCCAGCAGCGTAGGACGGGGTCGAGGGTTCTACGAGCAGTACTTC
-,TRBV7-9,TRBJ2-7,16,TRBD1,CASSPGNTGVPYEQYF,TGTGCCAGCAGCCCGGGGAATACAGGGGTTCCCTACGAGCAGTACTTC
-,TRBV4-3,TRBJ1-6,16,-,CASSQDLRSGGSPLHF,TGCGCCAGCAGCCAAGATTTACGCAGCGGCGGTTCACCCCTCCACTTT
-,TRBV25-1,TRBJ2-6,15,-,CASSEPGSGANVLTF,TGTGCCAGCAGTGAACCAGGCTCTGGGGCCAACGTCCTGACTTTC
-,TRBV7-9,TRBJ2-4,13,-,CASSLGVKNIQYF,TGTGCCAGCAGCTTAGGAGTAAAAAACATTCAGTACTTC
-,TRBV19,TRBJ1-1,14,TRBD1,CASTLTGMNTEAFF,TGTGCCAGTACCCTGACAGGGATGAACACTGAAGCTTTCTTT
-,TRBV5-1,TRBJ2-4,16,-,CASSLAAGDGENIQYF,TGCGCCAGCAGCTTGGCTGCAGGGGATGGCGAAAACATTCAGTACTTC
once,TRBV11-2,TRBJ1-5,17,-,CASSLYRGAISNQPQHF,TGTGCCAGCAGCTTATACCGGGGGGCGATCAGCAATCAGCCCCAGCATTTT
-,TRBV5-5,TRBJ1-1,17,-,CASSLWGREGTNTEAFF,TGTGCCAGCAGCTTGTGGGGGCGGGAGGGGACGAACACTGAAGCTTTCTTT
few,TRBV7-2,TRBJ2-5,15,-,CASSLGTLTQETQYF,TGTGCCAGCAGCTTGGGGACTCTAACACAAGAGACCCAGTACTTC
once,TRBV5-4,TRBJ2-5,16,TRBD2,CASSLGLAGSQETQYF,TGTGCCAGCAGCTTGGGACTAGCGGGTAGCCAAGAGACCCAGTACTTC
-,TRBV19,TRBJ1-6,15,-,CASSPLGSYNSPLHF,TGTGCCAGTAGCCCCCTCGGCTCCTATAATTCACCCCTCCACTTT
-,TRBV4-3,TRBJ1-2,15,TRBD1,CASSQDRGPGIGYTF,TGCGCCAGCAGCCAAGACAGGGGGCCAGGGATAGGCTACACCTTC
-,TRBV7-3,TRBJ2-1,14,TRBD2,CASSLEQAGNEQFF,TGTGCCAGCAGCTTGGAGCAAGCGGGGAATGAGCAGTTCTTC